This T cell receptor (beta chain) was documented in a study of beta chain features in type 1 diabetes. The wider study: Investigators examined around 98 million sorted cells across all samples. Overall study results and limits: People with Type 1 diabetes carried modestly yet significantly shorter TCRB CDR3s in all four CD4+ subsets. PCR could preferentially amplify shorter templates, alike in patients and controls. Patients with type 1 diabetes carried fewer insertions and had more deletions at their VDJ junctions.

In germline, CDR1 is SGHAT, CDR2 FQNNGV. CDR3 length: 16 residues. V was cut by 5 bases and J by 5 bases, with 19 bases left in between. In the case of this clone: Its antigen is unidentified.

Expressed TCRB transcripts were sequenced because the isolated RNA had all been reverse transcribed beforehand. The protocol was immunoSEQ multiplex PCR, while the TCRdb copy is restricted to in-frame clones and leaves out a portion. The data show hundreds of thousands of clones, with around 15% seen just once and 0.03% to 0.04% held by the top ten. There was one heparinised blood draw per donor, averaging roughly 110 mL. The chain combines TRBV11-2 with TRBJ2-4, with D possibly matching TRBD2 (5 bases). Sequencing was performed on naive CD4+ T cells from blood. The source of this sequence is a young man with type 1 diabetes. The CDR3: CASSPGAGEGQNIQYF. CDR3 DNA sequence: TGTGCCAGCAGCCCCGGCGCAGGCGAGGGCCAAAACATTCAGTACTTC.